Listed here are 22 T cell receptor beta chains from one sample, sequenced in a study of blood T cell repertoires in COVID-19. Only in-frame clones appear in the TCRdb table, and some are missing; sequencing was by immunoSEQ multiplex PCR. The sample includes 200,000 to 300,000 clones, 70% to 90% of them seen just once. Sequencing was done on a sample of peripheral blood. Source of these receptors: a woman between 55 and 75 years old with COVID-19, enrolled during active disease.

The chain employs TRBV30 and TRBJ2-2; D unresolved. Germline V gene data show CDR1 as GTSNPN and CDR2 as SVGIG (reference sequence). Trimming cost V 4 bases and J 0 bases, with 3 bases left between them. This CDR3 has 12 amino acids. The CDR3 coding sequence is TGTGCCTGGACAGCGAACACCGGGGAGCTGTTTTTT. As protein: CAWTANTGELFF.

This clone was counted a few times. V usage is TRBV7-9 and J usage is TRBJ2-2; 8 positions agree with TRBD1. The CDR3 covers 16 residues. Trimming took 4 bases from V and 4 from J; bases not matched to a gene: 8. From germline, CDR1 is SEHNR and CDR2 FQNEAQ (reference sequence). The CDR3 loop is CASSSDRGGSTGELFF. DNA for the CDR3: TGTGCCAGCAGCTCCGACAGGGGAGGAAGCACCGGGGAGCTGTTTTTT.

The gene calls are TRBV12-3 or TRBV12-4 and TRBJ1-5; maybe TRBD1 (5 bases). V shed 7 bases and J shed 8 bases, with 12 bases lying between them. There are 12 residues in the CDR3. This chain's CDR3 is CASTSGPEPQHF. CDR3 in DNA: TGTGCCAGCACATCAGGGCCGGAGCCCCAGCATTTT.

This chain joins TRBV6-6 and TRBJ1-2; possibly TRBD1 for D (6 bases). CDR1 MNHNY and CDR2 SVGAGI come from the germline V gene (reference sequence). CDR3 size: 13 residues. V dropped 6 bases and J dropped 6 bases, with 14 bases sitting between them. The DNA for the CDR3 is TGTGCCAGCAGGCCCGGGGGGCGGGATGGCTACACCTTC. Its protein product is CASRPGGRDGYTF.

This chain joins TRBV11-2 and TRBJ2-3, with 8 bases lining up with TRBD2. Trimming cost V 4 bases and J 10 bases; bases outside gene matches: 4. Per germline, CDR1 SGHAT and CDR2 FQNNGV. This CDR3 is built from 12 residues. Written as DNA, the CDR3 is TGTGCCAGCAGCTACCCGGGACTAGCGCAGTATTTT. It codes for CASSYPGLAQYF.

V usage is TRBV5-8 and J usage is TRBJ2-5; a possible D gene is TRBD2 (5 bases). V lost 0 bases and J lost 2, with 11 bases in between. The CDR3 contains 15 residues. Germline V gene lookup returns CDR1 SGHTS and CDR2 YDEGEE. CDR3 loop: CASSLAGFGQETQYF. CDR3 sequence (DNA): TGTGCCAGCAGCTTGGCGGGGTTTGGGCAAGAGACCCAGTACTTC.

V gene TRBV7-3 combines with J gene TRBJ2-1; TRBD2 might be the D (6 bases). The CDR3 totals 15 residues. Trimming left V 5 bases short and J 0 bases short, with 11 bases between. Germline CDR1 and CDR2: SGHTA and FQGTGA. CDR3 DNA sequence: TGTGCCAGCAGCCGAGCGGGTCCCTCCTACAATGAGCAGTTCTTC. It codes for CASSRAGPSYNEQFF. The full variable domain, its missing parts supplied by reference TRBV7-3 and TRBJ2-1, is GAGVSQTPSNKVTEKGKYVELRCDPISGHTALYWYRQSLGQGPEFLIYFQGTGAADDSGLPNDRFFAVRPEGSVSTLKIQRTERGDSAVYLCASSRAGPSYNEQFFGPGTRLTVL.

The genes are TRBV25-1 and TRBJ2-1; TRBD2 matches 9 bases. CDR3 length: 16 residues. The germline V gene encodes CDR1 MGHDK and CDR2 SYGVNS. Germline trimming cut 9 bases from V and 4 bases from J; bases unmatched to any gene: 13. CDR3 coding DNA: TGTGCCAGAGCTCGGTTTGCGGGAGGGTATTACAATGAGCAGTTCTTC. Translation: CARARFAGGYYNEQFF.

The chain links TRBV7-2 to TRBJ2-3; D not certain. Germline CDR1 SGHTA, CDR2 FQGNSA. V lost 3 bases and J 2 bases, leaving 6 bases between the germline ends. The CDR3 covers 13 residues. CDR3 in DNA: TGTGCCAGCAGCTTGGGCCCCACAGATACGCAGTATTTT. Its translation: CASSLGPTDTQYF.

J is TRBJ2-7 and V is TRBV6-4; 9 positions match TRBD2. Germline V gene data show CDR1 as MRHNA and CDR2 as SNTAGT. CDR3 length equals 14 residues. The V segment lost 6 bases and the J segment 3 bases; nucleotides outside the gene matches: 6. The CDR3 nucleotides are TGTGCCAGCAGCGGAGGACTAGCGAGCTACGAGCAGTACTTC. This sequence encodes CASSGGLASYEQYF.

The V gene is TRBV7-8, the J gene TRBJ2-1; 10 positions agree with TRBD2. The trim removed 5 bases at V and 7 bases at J, leaving 14 bases unmatched. Germline-derived CDR1 and CDR2 are SGHVS and FQNEAQ. This CDR3 has 17 amino acids. The CDR3 here is CASSPLGLAEVGNEQFF. CDR3 nucleotide sequence: TGTGCCAGCAGCCCACTCGGACTAGCGGAGGTGGGGAATGAGCAGTTCTTC.

The chain couples TRBV28 to TRBJ1-5; weak D call: TRBD1 (5 bases). CDR1 is MDHEN, CDR2 SYDVKM, per germline. This CDR3 spans 16 amino acids. The ends were cut back, 1 base at V and 0 bases at J, with 10 bases in the middle. The CDR3 reads CASSLLRGHSNQPQHF. CDR3 DNA: TGTGCCAGCAGTTTATTGCGGGGCCATAGCAATCAGCCCCAGCATTTT.

The V call is TRBV2, the J call TRBJ1-5; 7 nucleotides match TRBD1. The CDR3 extends over 15 amino acids. J lost 1 base, V lost 8 bases, and 8 bases had no gene match. Germline-derived CDR1 and CDR2 are SNHLY and FYNNEI. CDR3 coding DNA: TGTGCCAGCGGTAAGGGGGCCCAGAGCAATCAGCCCCAGCATTTT. Residues: CASGKGAQSNQPQHF.

The chain joins TRBV18 to TRBJ2-7; D is possibly TRBD2 (6 bases). Germline-derived CDR1 and CDR2 are KGHSH and LQKENI. With 6 bases removed from V and 2 bases from J, the gap between germline ends came to 14 bases. The CDR3 covers 14 residues. The CDR3 DNA reads TGTGCCAGCTCCTTAGGTCAGCGGGCCTACGAGCAGTACTTC. Translating gives CASSLGQRAYEQYF.

The V call is TRBV7-3, the J call TRBJ1-6; D might be TRBD1 (5 bases). V was clipped by 3 bases and J by 6 bases, with 12 bases between them. This CDR3 spans 15 amino acids. Per germline, CDR1 SGHTA and CDR2 FQGTGA. The DNA for the CDR3 is TGTGCCAGCAGCTTGACGGCGGGGACTAATTCACCCCTCCACTTT. Encoded protein: CASSLTAGTNSPLHF. Using reference TRBV7-3 and TRBJ1-6 for the parts outside the CDR3, the full variable domain is GAGVSQTPSNKVTEKGKYVELRCDPISGHTALYWYRQSLGQGPEFLIYFQGTGAADDSGLPNDRFFAVRPEGSVSTLKIQRTERGDSAVYLCASSLTAGTNSPLHFGNGTRLTVT.

This chain uses TRBV10-1 with TRBJ2-7; 11 bases fit TRBD1. The germline CDR1 and CDR2 sequences are WNHNN and SYGVQD (reference sequence). J was trimmed by 2 bases and V by 1 base; bases with no gene match: 7. The CDR3 runs to 17 residues. CDR3 nucleotides: TGCGCCAGCAGTGAGTACGCGGGACAGGGGGGGACCTACGAGCAGTACTTC. This codes for CASSEYAGQGGTYEQYF.

This rearrangement joins TRBV27 to TRBJ2-1, with TRBD2 matching 7 bases. J was trimmed by 5 bases and V by 2 bases; bases with no gene match: 6. CDR1 and CDR2 (germline): MNHEY, SMNVEV (reference sequence). CDR3 size: 15 residues. The CDR3 reads CASSLGAGLNNEQFF. The CDR3, as DNA: TGTGCCAGCAGTTTAGGGGCGGGACTAAACAATGAGCAGTTCTTC.

The chain combines TRBV6-5 with TRBJ1-1, with 9 bases fitting TRBD1. Germline values: CDR1 MNHEY, CDR2 SVGAGI. V trimming: 5 bases; J trimming: 0 bases; junction bases outside the gene matches: 4. The CDR3 sequence is 15 residues long. CDR3 region: CASSRQGVMNTEAFF. Here the CDR3 DNA reads TGTGCCAGCAGTAGACAGGGGGTGATGAACACTGAAGCTTTCTTT.

The chain combines TRBV5-1 with TRBJ2-5; D unresolved. Germline V lookup: CDR1 SGHRS, CDR2 YFSETQ. This CDR3 region has 14 residues. V lost 0 bases to trimming and J lost 4 bases, with 10 bases between them. CDR3 in amino acids: CASSLGSPLETQYF. The CDR3 coding sequence is TGCGCCAGCAGCTTGGGTAGCCCTCTAGAGACCCAGTACTTC.

The rearrangement links TRBV5-6 to TRBJ2-4; a weak D match, TRBD1 (5 bases). The CDR3 sequence is 17 residues long. V shed 1 base and J shed 2 bases, with 16 bases lying between them. CDR1 is SGHDT and CDR2 is YYEEEE in the germline V gene. The CDR3, as DNA: TGTGCCAGCAGCTTGACCTTAGGGGTTAGGTCCAAAAACATTCAGTACTTC. This encodes CASSLTLGVRSKNIQYF.

The V and J genes are TRBV7-8 and TRBJ2-7, with 8 bases identical to TRBD2. The V and J ends lost 3 bases and 0 bases, in that order; junction bases with no gene match: 7. CDR3 length: 16 residues. Germline lookup yields CDR1 SGHVS and CDR2 FQNEAQ. CDR3 sequence reads: CASSFVAGPSSYEQYF. The CDR3 nucleotides read TGTGCCAGCAGCTTCGTAGCGGGGCCTAGCTCCTACGAGCAGTACTTC.

This chain connects TRBV19 to TRBJ1-1; tentative D call: TRBD1 (5 bases). Germline CDR1 reads LNHDA; CDR2 reads SQIVND (reference sequence). CDR3 size: 12 residues. V lost 6 bases, J lost 8 bases, and 13 bases lay in between. CDR3 amino acids: CASSSWPGEAFF. For the CDR3, the DNA is TGTGCCAGTAGCTCATGGCCAGGGGAAGCTTTCTTT.